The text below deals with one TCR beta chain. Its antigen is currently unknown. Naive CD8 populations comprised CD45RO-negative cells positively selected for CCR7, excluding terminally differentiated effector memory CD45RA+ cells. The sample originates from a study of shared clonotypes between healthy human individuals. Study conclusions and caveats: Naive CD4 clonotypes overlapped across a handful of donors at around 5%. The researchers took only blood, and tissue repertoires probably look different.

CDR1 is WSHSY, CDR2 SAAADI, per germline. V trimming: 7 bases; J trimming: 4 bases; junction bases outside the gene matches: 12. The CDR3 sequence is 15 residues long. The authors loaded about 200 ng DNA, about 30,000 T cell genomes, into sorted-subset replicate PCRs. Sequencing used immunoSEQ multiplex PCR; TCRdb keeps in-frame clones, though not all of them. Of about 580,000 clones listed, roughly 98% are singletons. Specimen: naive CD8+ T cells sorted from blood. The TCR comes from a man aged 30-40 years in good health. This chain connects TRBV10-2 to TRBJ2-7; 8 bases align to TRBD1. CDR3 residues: CASTDPGQVLYEQYF. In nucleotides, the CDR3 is TGCGCCAGCACCGACCCGGGACAGGTACTTTACGAGCAGTACTTC.